What follows are 10 T cell receptor beta chains derived from one specimen sequenced in a study of OX40 agonist ivuxolimab in advanced cancers. The table came from immunoSEQ multiplex PCR; TCRdb's copy has only in-frame clones and leaves some out. The sample has roughly 100,000 clones, around nine tenths seen once. The sequencing used CD4+ or CD8+ T cells sorted from blood, collected in a trial of the OX40 agonist ivuxolimab. These receptors were obtained from an adult with an advanced solid tumor such as melanoma, head and neck, liver or kidney cancer.

The chain recombines TRBV7-2 with TRBJ1-1; 7 nucleotides align to TRBD1. V shed 2 bases and J 7 bases; nucleotides not matched to a gene: 1. The CDR3 loop spans 12 amino acids. The germline gives CDR1 SGHTA, CDR2 FQGNSA. Here the CDR3 reads CASSLPGGEAFF. In DNA, the CDR3 is TGTGCCAGCAGCTTACCAGGGGGTGAAGCTTTCTTT.

The CDR3 nucleotides are TGTGCCAGCACTAGACCGGGACAGGGGGACTACGAGCAGTACTTC. Translated: CASTRPGQGDYEQYF. J is TRBJ2-7 and V is TRBV6-1, with 11 bases that match TRBD1. The CDR3 is made up of 15 amino acids. CDR1 and CDR2 (germline): MNHNS, SASEGT. V lost 7 bases and J lost 3; bases outside the gene matches: 8.

This chain uses TRBV19 with TRBJ2-4, with 7 bases fitting TRBD2. V lost 6 bases and J lost 6; bases outside the gene matches: 5. The CDR3 extends over 13 amino acids. From germline, CDR1 is LNHDA and CDR2 SQIVND (reference sequence). This chain's CDR3 is CASRTSPLNIQYF. The CDR3 DNA is TGTGCCAGTAGGACTAGCCCCCTAAACATTCAGTACTTC.

The chain links TRBV6-1 to TRBJ2-7; 11 positions agree with TRBD2. CDR3 size: 15 residues. Germline V gene sequence: CDR1 MNHNS, CDR2 SASEGT. The CDR3 spells CVSQRTSGLSYEQYF. The DNA of the CDR3 is TGTGTCTCCCAGAGGACTAGCGGGCTCTCCTACGAGCAGTACTTC.

V gene TRBV7-3 combines with J gene TRBJ2-1; 7 nucleotides agree with TRBD2. The CDR3 is 15 residues long. Germline loops: CDR1 SGHTA, CDR2 FQGTGA. Trimming cost V 1 base and J 10 bases; bases outside gene matches: 10. The CDR3 DNA reads as TGTGCCAGCAGCTTAAATCCGGTACGGGAGGAAGAGCAGTTCTTC. As protein: CASSLNPVREEEQFF.

The chain employs TRBV27 and TRBJ2-5, with 10 bases that match TRBD1. The trim removed 5 bases at V and 4 bases at J, leaving 4 bases unmatched. Germline V gives CDR1 MNHEY, CDR2 SMNVEV (reference sequence). This CDR3 has 14 amino acids. For the CDR3, the DNA is TGTGCCAGCAGTCCCAGGACAGGGGGAGAGACCCAGTACTTC. It encodes CASSPRTGGETQYF.

This chain links TRBV29-1 with TRBJ2-7, with D perhaps TRBD1 or TRBD2 (5 bases each). Germline V gene sequence: CDR1 SQVTM, CDR2 ANQGSEA. The CDR3 sequence is 15 residues long. Trimming stripped 2 bases from V and 5 bases from J, with 19 bases between. CDR3 amino acids: CSVEIGWGPDDEQYF. DNA for the CDR3: TGCAGCGTTGAAATAGGATGGGGACCCGACGACGAGCAGTACTTC.

The rearrangement links TRBV5-6 to TRBJ2-7; D perhaps matches TRBD1 (5 bases). The CDR3 is 14 residues long. The germline V and J ends were trimmed by 4 bases and 2 bases, with 13 bases remaining between them. CDR1 is SGHDT and CDR2 is YYEEEE in the germline V gene. CDR3: CASSHRPNPYEQYF. In DNA form, the CDR3 reads TGTGCCAGCAGCCACAGGCCCAACCCCTACGAGCAGTACTTC.

The rearrangement links TRBV5-6 to TRBJ2-5; 10 bases fit TRBD2. The end of the DNA is better explained by TRBJ2-7, so the J call may be wrong. Germline CDR1 reads SGHDT; CDR2 reads YYEEEE. The CDR3 length is 15 residues. CDR3 loop: CASSSGLAVDYEQYF. In nucleotides, the CDR3 is TGTGCCAGCAGCTCTGGACTAGCGGTAGACTACGAGCAGTACTTC.

The gene calls are TRBV5-1 and TRBJ2-1, with 11 bases that match TRBD2. This CDR3 spans 14 amino acids. V lost 0 bases and J lost 7; bases outside the gene matches: 0. Germline V gene lookup returns CDR1 SGHRS and CDR2 YFSETQ. The CDR3 loop reads CASSLGTSGNEQFF. CDR3 coding DNA: TGCGCCAGCAGCTTGGGGACTAGCGGGAATGAGCAGTTCTTC. Complete variable domain (other parts from reference TRBV5-1 and TRBJ2-1): KAGVTQTPRYLIKTRGQQVTLSCSPISGHRSVSWYQQTPGQGLQFLFEYFSETQRNKGNFPGRFSGRQFSNSRSEMNVSTLELGDSALYLCASSLGTSGNEQFFGPGTRLTVL.